The 22 T cell receptor beta chains given below trace back to one sample, sequenced in a study of shared T cell receptors in the human thymus. Profiling relied on immunoSEQ multiplex PCR, and the TCRdb table lists in-frame clones only, not all of them. Of approximately 490,000 clones in the sample, around 78% were seen once. These records were also assigned to another study, of human thymus T cells.

The source material was thymocytes. These receptors were collected from a boy younger than two with a congenital heart defect.

The chain joins TRBV6-1 to TRBJ1-2; 7 nucleotides line up with TRBD1. With V trimmed by 6 bases and J by 4 bases, 8 bases remained unmatched. CDR1 is MNHNS, CDR2 SASEGT, per germline. This CDR3 region has 14 residues. CDR3 protein: CASRRTGRGYGYTF. The CDR3 coding sequence is TGTGCCAGCAGGCGGACAGGCCGCGGCTATGGCTACACCTTC.

The J gene is TRBJ1-5, the V gene TRBV15; D gene unclear. The CDR3 spans 18 residues. The germline V gene encodes CDR1 LNHNV and CDR2 YYDKDF (reference sequence). Trimming shortened V by 5 bases and J by 0 bases, and 20 bases separated the two germline ends. The CDR3 region is CATSVKVGGGNSNQPQHF. As DNA, the CDR3 is TGTGCCACCAGCGTTAAGGTGGGCGGAGGAAATAGCAATCAGCCCCAGCATTTT.

The gene calls are TRBV9 and TRBJ2-3; 7 nucleotides line up with TRBD2. The V segment lost 4 bases and the J segment 2 bases; nucleotides outside the gene matches: 13. The CDR3 runs 17 residues. Germline lookup yields CDR1 SGDLS and CDR2 YYNGEE. The CDR3 loop reads CASSPSGRSSYTDTQYF. CDR3 DNA: TGTGCCAGCAGCCCCTCCGGGAGGTCGTCCTACACAGATACGCAGTATTTT. The full variable domain, its missing parts supplied by reference TRBV9 and TRBJ2-3, is DSGVTQTPKHLITATGQRVTLRCSPRSGDLSVYWYQQSLDQGLQFLIQYYNGEERAKGNILERFSAQQFPDLHSELNLSSLELGDSALYFCASSPSGRSSYTDTQYFGPGTRLTVL.

The table lists this clone with a count of one. The sample carries other DNA sequences with the same CDR3. The chain employs TRBV18 and TRBJ2-7; possible D gene TRBD2, 6 bases. Trimming removed 3 bases from V and 1 base from J, with 10 bases in between. CDR1 KGHSH and CDR2 LQKENI come from the germline V gene. The CDR3 is 14 amino acids. The CDR3 sequence: CASSPRGVSYEQYF. CDR3 bases: TGTGCCAGCTCACCGCGCGGGGTATCCTACGAGCAGTACTTC.

The chain joins TRBV4-3 to TRBJ2-6; D is unclear. The germline V gene encodes CDR1 LGHNA and CDR2 YSLEER. The length of the CDR3 is 15 residues. V lost 3 bases and J 1 base, leaving 7 bases between the germline ends. The CDR3 protein is CASSQRISGANVLTF. For the CDR3, the DNA is TGCGCCAGCAGCCAGCGGATTTCTGGGGCCAACGTCCTGACTTTC.

The V gene is TRBV6-4, the J gene TRBJ1-1; D may be TRBD1 (5 bases). Trimming left V 5 bases short and J 1 base short, with 17 bases between. CDR1 is MRHNA and CDR2 is SNTAGT in the germline V gene. This CDR3 comprises 16 residues. The CDR3 region is CASSRVGGTGNTEAFF. Here the CDR3 DNA reads TGTGCCAGCAGTCGCGTGGGAGGGACGGGGAACACTGAAGCTTTCTTT.

This chain uses TRBV9 with TRBJ1-2; D possibly corresponds to TRBD1 (5 bases). The V and J ends lost 3 bases and 1 base respectively, with 19 bases between them. The germline V gene has CDR1 SGDLS and CDR2 YYNGEE. The CDR3 length is 17 residues. The CDR3 DNA reads as TGTGCCAGCAGCGCCCCCCGCGGGGGAGGGATTAACTATGGCTACACCTTC. Its translation: CASSAPRGGGINYGYTF.

The sample holds one count of this clone. The chain uses TRBV4-1 and TRBJ2-1; D may be TRBD1 (5 bases). The CDR3 runs to 17 residues. V dropped 1 base and J dropped 0 bases, with 13 bases sitting between them. Germline V lookup: CDR1 MGHRA, CDR2 YSYEKL. The CDR3 loop reads CASSQAVQGFSYNEQFF. The CDR3 nucleotides are TGCGCCAGCAGCCAAGCGGTTCAGGGTTTCTCCTACAATGAGCAGTTCTTC.

The rearrangement links TRBV4-2 to TRBJ1-1; 7 bases map to TRBD1. The V and J ends lost 0 bases and 0 bases, in that order; junction bases with no gene match: 7. Germline V gene data show CDR1 as LGHNA and CDR2 as YNFKEQ. The CDR3 length is 17 residues. The CDR3 protein is CASSQDPPQGMNTEAFF. In nucleotides, the CDR3 is TGTGCCAGCAGCCAAGACCCCCCACAGGGGATGAACACTGAAGCTTTCTTT.

This clone appeared a single time. The chain uses TRBV29-1 and TRBJ2-5; 11 bases agree with TRBD2. This CDR3 contains 15 residues. CDR1 SQVTM and CDR2 ANQGSEA come from the germline V gene. V lost 7 bases and J lost 5; bases outside the gene matches: 12. The CDR3 here is CSDSQLAGVGETQYF. CDR3 nucleotide sequence: TGCAGCGATAGCCAACTAGCGGGAGTGGGTGAGACCCAGTACTTC.

This chain joins TRBV23-1 and TRBJ2-7; TRBD1 agrees at 7 bases. TRBV23-1 is identified as an open reading frame with a role that is uncertain. The CDR3 is 13 amino acids. After removal of 8 bases from V and 1 base from J, the junction contained 5 bases not matched to a gene. DNA for the CDR3: TGCGCCAGCTCCCCGACAGGGTCCTACGAGCAGTACTTC. Amino acids: CASSPTGSYEQYF.

With regard to this clone: This sample also contains other DNA sequences that code for the same CDR3. In DNA, the CDR3 is TGCGCCAGCAGCTTCGGAGGAGGGAATGAGCAGTTCTTC. This sequence encodes CASSFGGGNEQFF. V usage is TRBV5-1 and J usage is TRBJ2-1; D might be TRBD2 (6 bases). Germline V CDR1 and CDR2: SGHRS, YFSETQ. The CDR3 extends over 13 amino acids. V lost 2 bases to trimming and J lost 7 bases, with 10 bases between them.

The chain uses TRBV10-2 and TRBJ2-3, with D possibly matching TRBD2 (5 bases). V was pared by 6 bases and J by 6 bases, with 13 bases between. The CDR3 runs to 13 residues. The germline CDR1 and CDR2 sequences are WSHSY and SAAADI. The CDR3 DNA reads TGCGCCAGCAGAGAGGCTCCGGGGGATACGCAGTATTTT. It specifies CASREAPGDTQYF.

This clone turned up a few times. V and J are TRBV4-3 and TRBJ2-6; a weak D match, TRBD2 (7 bases). The CDR3 is made up of 18 amino acids. Germline lookup yields CDR1 LGHNA and CDR2 YSLEER. Between the trimmed V and J ends, which lost 1 base and 2 bases, there was a span of 15 bases. The CDR3 DNA reads TGCGCCAGCAGCCAAGTTGGCTGGGGGGGCCCTGGGGCCAACGTCCTGACTTTC. Amino acids: CASSQVGWGGPGANVLTF.

V and J are TRBV6-5 and TRBJ2-7; possible D gene TRBD2, 6 bases. Germline CDR1 is MNHEY and CDR2 is SVGAGI. Trimming took 6 bases from V and 5 from J, leaving 20 bases between them. The CDR3 covers 15 residues. The DNA for the CDR3 is TGTGCCAGCAGCCGGGAGTCACGGGCGACCCACGAGCAGTACTTC. Translating gives CASSRESRATHEQYF.

The chain links TRBV15 to TRBJ2-1, with 13 positions matching TRBD2. CDR1 and CDR2 from the germline V gene are LNHNV and YYDKDF (reference sequence). This CDR3 spans 19 amino acids. Trimming at V came to 3 bases and at J to 0 bases, leaving 8 bases not matched to a gene. The DNA of the CDR3 is TGTGCCACCAGCAGGGGACTAGCGGGACCGAGACTCTCCTACAATGAGCAGTTCTTC. Translating gives CATSRGLAGPRLSYNEQFF.

The CDR3 bases are TGCGCCAGCAGCCCTGAAAGGGGGGAGACCCAGTACTTC. Residues: CASSPERGETQYF. The V and J genes are TRBV4-3 and TRBJ2-5, with D possibly matching TRBD1 (6 bases). With 4 bases removed from V and 5 bases from J, the gap between germline ends came to 11 bases. This CDR3 contains 13 residues. Germline loops: CDR1 LGHNA, CDR2 YSLEER.

This chain connects TRBV15 to TRBJ2-7; TRBD1 agrees at 9 bases. V lost 0 bases and J lost 3; bases outside the gene matches: 6. CDR1 and CDR2 from the germline V gene are LNHNV and YYDKDF (reference sequence). The CDR3 spans 16 residues. CDR3 protein: CATSRDLGTGFYEQYF. CDR3 sequence (DNA): TGTGCCACCAGCAGAGATCTTGGGACAGGGTTCTACGAGCAGTACTTC.

The gene calls are TRBV29-1 and TRBJ2-2, with TRBD1 identical over 7 bases. The CDR3 is made up of 16 amino acids. With V trimmed by 0 bases and J by 0 bases, 4 bases remained unmatched. Germline loops: CDR1 SQVTM, CDR2 ANQGSEA. DNA of the CDR3: TGCAGCGTTGAAGAAAAGGACAGGACGAACACCGGGGAGCTGTTTTTT. It specifies CSVEEKDRTNTGELFF.

This chain uses TRBV27 with TRBJ1-1; a possible D gene is TRBD1 (6 bases). The V end was cut by 8 bases, the J end by 4 bases, with 11 bases between. This CDR3 has 12 residues. Germline V CDR1 and CDR2: MNHEY, SMNVEV (reference sequence). In nucleotides, the CDR3 is TGTGCCAGCGGCGGACAGAGCACTGAAGCTTTCTTT. Translating gives CASGGQSTEAFF.

V and J are TRBV6-7 and TRBJ2-2; D not certain. TRBV6-7 is filed as an ORF, its function uncertain. This CDR3 region has 12 residues. The ends were cut back, 6 bases at V and 3 bases at J, with 5 bases in the middle. Here the CDR3 reads CASSPYTGELFF. The CDR3 region has the DNA TGTGCCAGCAGCCCATACACCGGGGAGCTGTTTTTT.

The chain uses TRBV29-1 and TRBJ2-5; perhaps TRBD1 as D (6 bases). The tail of the sequence fits TRBJ2-7 better, so the J call may be wrong. The CDR3 contains 15 residues. CDR1 is SQVTM, CDR2 ANQGSEA, per germline. For the CDR3, the DNA is TGCAGCGTTGAAGTAGGGGCAGGGGAGTCCTACGAGCAGTACTTC. Translated: CSVEVGAGESYEQYF.